These T cell receptor beta chains were read from a single sample in a study of shared T cell receptors in the human thymus. Libraries were prepared by immunoSEQ multiplex PCR; TCRdb keeps only in-frame clonotypes and omits some of them. The sample contains some 660,000 clones, more than 70% of which appear only once. These data were also filed under a second study, of human thymus T cells.

Sequencing used thymocytes. Source of these receptors: a boy less than two years old with a congenital heart defect. Each CDR3 is given with its conserved first and last residue. D genes are given only for firm matches. Size values are once, few and many counts, or a class for expanded clones, and some rows have none.

J gene | D gene | CDR3 length | V gene | clone size | CDR3 DNA | CDR3 protein
TRBJ1-5 | TRBD1 | 15 | TRBV28 | - | TGTGCCAGCAGTTCCCAGGACAGGGATGATCAGCCCCAGCATTTT | CASSSQDRDDQPQHF
TRBJ2-7 | TRBD1 | 12 | TRBV29-1 | - | TGCAGCGTTGTGGGACAGAACTACGAGCAGTACTTC | CSVVGQNYEQYF
TRBJ2-3 | TRBD2 | 16 | TRBV28 | - | TGTGCCAGCAGTCAGACTAGCGGGACCTTCACAGATACGCAGTATTTT | CASSQTSGTFTDTQYF
TRBJ1-1 | TRBD1 | 14 | TRBV29-1 | - | TGCAGCGTCAAAACCGAAGGGGGCGTCACTGAAGCTTTCTTT | CSVKTEGGVTEAFF
TRBJ2-3 | TRBD1 | 18 | TRBV29-1 | - | TGCAGCGTTGAAGAAATCCGGGGAACAGGGGCCAACACAGATACGCAGTATTTT | CSVEEIRGTGANTDTQYF
TRBJ2-7 | - | 18 | TRBV28 | few | TGTGCCAGCAGTGAAACCGGGACTCCCCGGAGACAATCCTACGAGCAGTACTTC | CASSETGTPRRQSYEQYF
TRBJ2-5 | TRBD1 | 17 | TRBV15 | - | TGTGCCACCAGTGACACGCGAAGGACAGGGGCGAGGGAGACCCAGTACTTC | CATSDTRRTGARETQYF
TRBJ1-1 | - | 17 | TRBV5-1 | few | TGCGCCAGCAGCTTGGTGGGGGGGAATTCAATGAACACTGAAGCTTTCTTT | CASSLVGGNSMNTEAFF
TRBJ2-3 | TRBD2 | 17 | TRBV4-1 | - | TGCGCCAGCAGCCAAAACCAGGGACTAGCTCGTACAGATACGCAGTATTTT | CASSQNQGLARTDTQYF
TRBJ1-2 | TRBD1 | 13 | TRBV7-9 | - | TGTGCCAGCAGCACCAGGACAGGGAGGGGCTACACCTTC | CASSTRTGRGYTF
TRBJ2-7 | TRBD1 | 14 | TRBV7-9 | few | TGTGCCAGCAGCAACCGGGACAGAGCCTACGAGCAGTACTTC | CASSNRDRAYEQYF
TRBJ1-5 | TRBD1 | 16 | TRBV11-2 | - | TGTGCCAGCAGCTTAGGGACAGGACAGGGGGTTCAGCCCCAGCATTTT | CASSLGTGQGVQPQHF
TRBJ2-4 | TRBD1 | 23 | TRBV19 | once | TGTGCCAGTAGTAACTCAACCTGGGGTCGGGACAGGGGTCGCGGACTAGCCAAAAACATTCAGTACTTC | CASSNSTWGRDRGRGLAKNIQYF
TRBJ1-5 | - | 15 | TRBV28 | - | TGTGCCAGCAGTTTAGGCCGAACGAAACCACAGCCCCAGCATTTT | CASSLGRTKPQPQHF
TRBJ2-7 | TRBD1 | 15 | TRBV7-2 | - | TGTGCCAGCAGCGGCTACGGGACAGCCTCCTACGAGCAGTACTTC | CASSGYGTASYEQYF